These T cell receptor beta chains were read from a single sample in a study of blood T cell repertoires in COVID-19. TCRdb's table, derived via immunoSEQ multiplex PCR, lists solely in-frame clones and lacks some. There are around 28,000 clones in the sample; 75% to 90% occur only once, and around 30% lies in the top ten. The sample comprised peripheral blood. The receptors originated from a woman of 80 years or more with COVID-19, enrolled during active disease. Each CDR3 is given with its conserved first and last residue.

V gene: TRBV7-2
CDR3 protein: CASSLVLGGVNNNEKLFF

V gene: TRBV5-1
CDR3 protein: CASRPDRAYNEQFF

V gene: TRBV14
CDR3 protein: CASSQGGQRNYGYTF

V gene: TRBV12-3/TRBV12-4
CDR3 protein: CASSQRGDTQYF

V gene: TRBV5-1
CDR3 protein: CASSENSGGSYEQYF

V gene: TRBV5-6
CDR3 protein: CASSGLGQTNTGELFF

V gene: TRBV30
CDR3 protein: CAWSPSGQGWEQYF

V gene: TRBV7-2
CDR3 protein: CASSLAQGANIQYF

V gene: TRBV19
CDR3 protein: CASSIGGGASYEQYF

V gene: TRBV6-5
CDR3 protein: CASSYSSPGELFF

V gene: TRBV5-4
CDR3 protein: CASRSGQGIINEQFF

V gene: TRBV5-1
CDR3 protein: CASSTQGGNQPQHF

V gene: TRBV27
CDR3 protein: CASSDGQAPYGYTF